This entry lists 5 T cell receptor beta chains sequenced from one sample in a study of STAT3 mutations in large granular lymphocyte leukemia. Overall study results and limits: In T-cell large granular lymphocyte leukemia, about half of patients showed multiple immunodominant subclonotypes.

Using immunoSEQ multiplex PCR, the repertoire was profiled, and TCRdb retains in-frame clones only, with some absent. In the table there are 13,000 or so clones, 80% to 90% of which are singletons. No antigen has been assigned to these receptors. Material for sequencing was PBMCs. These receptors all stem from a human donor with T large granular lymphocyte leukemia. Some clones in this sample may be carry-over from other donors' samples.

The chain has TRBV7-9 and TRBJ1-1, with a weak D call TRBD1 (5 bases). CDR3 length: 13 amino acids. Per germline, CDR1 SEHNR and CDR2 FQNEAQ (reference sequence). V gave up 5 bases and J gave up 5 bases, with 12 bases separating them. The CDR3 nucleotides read TGTGCCAGCAGCCCTGCAAGACAGACTGAAGCTTTCTTT. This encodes CASSPARQTEAFF. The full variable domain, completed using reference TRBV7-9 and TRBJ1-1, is DTGVSQNPRHKITKRGQNVTFRCDPISEHNRLYWYRQTLGQGPEFLTYFQNEAQLEKSRLLSDRFSAERPKGSFSTLEIQRTEQGDSAMYLCASSPARQTEAFFGQGTRLTVV.

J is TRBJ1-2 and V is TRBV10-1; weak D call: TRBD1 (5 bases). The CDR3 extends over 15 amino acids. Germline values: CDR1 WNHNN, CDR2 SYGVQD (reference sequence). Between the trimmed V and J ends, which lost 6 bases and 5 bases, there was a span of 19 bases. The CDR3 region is CASSLDPRADYGYTF. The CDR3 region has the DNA TGCGCCAGCAGCCTAGACCCCAGGGCGGATTATGGCTACACCTTC.

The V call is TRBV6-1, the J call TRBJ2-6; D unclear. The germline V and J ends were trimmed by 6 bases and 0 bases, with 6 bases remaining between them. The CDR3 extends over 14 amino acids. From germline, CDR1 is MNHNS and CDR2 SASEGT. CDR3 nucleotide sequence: TGTGCCAGCAGCCCGACCTCTGGGGCCAACGTCCTGACTTTC. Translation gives CASSPTSGANVLTF.

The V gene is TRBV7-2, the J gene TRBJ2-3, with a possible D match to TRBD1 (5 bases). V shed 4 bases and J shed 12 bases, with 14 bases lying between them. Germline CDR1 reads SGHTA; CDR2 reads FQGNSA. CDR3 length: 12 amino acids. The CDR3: CASSSDTAIQYF. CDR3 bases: TGTGCCAGCAGCTCGGACACCGCAATTCAGTATTTT.

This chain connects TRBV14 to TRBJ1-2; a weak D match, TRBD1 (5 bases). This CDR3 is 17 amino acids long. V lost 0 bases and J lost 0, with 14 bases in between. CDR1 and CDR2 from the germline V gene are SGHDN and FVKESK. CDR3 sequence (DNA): TGTGCCAGCAGCCAAGATCTGTGGGGCGTTCCTAACTATGGCTACACCTTC. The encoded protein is CASSQDLWGVPNYGYTF.